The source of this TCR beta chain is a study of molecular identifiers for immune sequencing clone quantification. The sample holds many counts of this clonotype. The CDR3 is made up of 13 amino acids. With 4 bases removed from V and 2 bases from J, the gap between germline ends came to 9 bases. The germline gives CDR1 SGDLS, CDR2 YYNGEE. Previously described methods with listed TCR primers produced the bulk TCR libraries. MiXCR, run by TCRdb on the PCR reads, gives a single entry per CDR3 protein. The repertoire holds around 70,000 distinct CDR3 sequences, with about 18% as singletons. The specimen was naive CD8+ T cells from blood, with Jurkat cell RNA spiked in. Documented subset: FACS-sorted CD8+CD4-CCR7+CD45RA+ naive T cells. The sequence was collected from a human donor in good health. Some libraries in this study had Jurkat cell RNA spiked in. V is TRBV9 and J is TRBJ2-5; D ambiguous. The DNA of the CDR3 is TGTGCCAGCAGCATCACGAATCAAGAGACCCAGTACTTC. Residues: CASSITNQETQYF.